The rows below give T cell receptor beta chains drawn from one sample of a study of monozygotic twins with inflammatory bowel disease. TCRdb reprocessed the 5' RACE reads, keeping one entry per CDR3 protein, no DNA. In all, the sample yields approximately 400,000 distinct CDR3 sequences. Sequencing was carried out using blood. The receptors were sampled from a human donor with ulcerative colitis or Crohn's disease, or a healthy co-twin of an affected twin (not recorded which). Both conserved end residues are part of each CDR3. Fields, in order: V gene, J gene, CDR3 protein.

TRBV5-5	TRBJ1-2	CASSQPGLNYGYTF
TRBV20-1	TRBJ2-3	CSARFPGSTDTQYF
TRBV4-2	TRBJ2-2	CASSQEYSANTGELFF
TRBV11-2	TRBJ1-1	CASSQTQDTEAFF
TRBV5-6	TRBJ2-1	CASSDLGGSSYNEQFF
TRBV9	TRBJ1-1	CASSPPGHSNTEAFF
TRBV24-1	TRBJ2-1	CATTSGRGGNVEQFF
TRBV4-3	TRBJ2-7	CASSQDGPGKGYEQYF
TRBV10-2	TRBJ2-7	CASSPRAGFTYF
TRBV28	TRBJ2-1	CASRLRTTGEQFF
TRBV7-2	TRBJ1-2	CASSPDGRFNYGYTF
TRBV7-9	TRBJ1-1	CASSAGPKPEAFF
TRBV20-1	TRBJ2-3	CSARMGVGTDTQYF
TRBV11-2	TRBJ2-1	CASSLPRSYNEQFF
TRBV20-1	TRBJ1-4	CSARVQGANEKLFF
TRBV29-1	TRBJ2-3	CSVGGRTSGTDTQYF
TRBV5-4	TRBJ2-7	CASSLHPTRTNEQYF
TRBV5-6	TRBJ2-1	CASSVYLNEQFF
TRBV15	TRBJ1-2	CATSSVFGYTF
TRBV20-1	TRBJ1-1	CSASGDTEAFF
TRBV5-5	TRBJ1-1	CASSFLLSDRVRITEAFF
TRBV27	TRBJ1-2	CASTRVGRENGYTF
TRBV7-2	TRBJ1-2	CASSLVAGGKGDGYTF
TRBV4-1	TRBJ2-4	CASSHISGPDIQYF
TRBV9	TRBJ2-3	CASSVGSGTLTDTQYF
TRBV2	TRBJ2-2	CASRSGGVTGELFF
TRBV12-3/TRBV12-4	TRBJ2-2	CASSLAGPRSGTGELFF
TRBV10-3	TRBJ2-3	CAIRDGTATDTQYF
TRBV20-1	TRBJ1-6	CSAREGWRDPFNSPLHF
TRBV5-1	TRBJ2-1	CASSWDWDLGQFF
TRBV11-2	TRBJ2-7	CASSLFRGPYEQYF
TRBV5-6	TRBJ2-7	CASSQMARGTDSYEQYF
TRBV11-2	TRBJ2-7	CASSLELSSGVSYEQYF
TRBV29-1	TRBJ2-3	CSGAGTADTDTQYF
TRBV9	TRBJ1-6	CASSVDPGNSPLHF
TRBV21-1	TRBJ1-3	CASSKYQGAGGNTIYF
TRBV29-1	TRBJ2-3	CSALGLAGALGSTDTQYF
TRBV7-9	TRBJ2-5	CASSLEASGGKETQYF
TRBV11-1	TRBJ2-1	CASSLERGRSYNEQFF
TRBV9	TRBJ1-2	CASSVYRGIDYGYTF
TRBV20-1	TRBJ2-7	CSAWDFVSSYEQYF
TRBV12-3/TRBV12-4	TRBJ1-3	CASSLAGSGNTIYF
TRBV7-6	TRBJ2-2	CASSLERGGRLAGELFF
TRBV9	TRBJ2-1	CASSVGVRGNEQFF